The next 8 T cell receptor beta chains were all read from a single sample in a study of beta chain features in type 1 diabetes. These TCRs' antigens remain unknown. Sequencing targeted expressed TCRB transcripts, as all isolated RNA had been reverse transcribed. Data came from immunoSEQ multiplex PCR; TCRdb stores just in-frame clones and leaves some out. The data show around 250,000 clones, more than 11% seen once. General study results and limits: Across all four CD4+ subsets, people with type 1 diabetes showed modestly shorter TCRB CDR3s.

The specimen sequenced was naive CD4+ T cells from blood. The source of these receptors is a man aged 30-40 years with type 1 diabetes.

The chain recombines TRBV5-8 with TRBJ2-1, with 7 bases aligning to TRBD1. Germline lookup yields CDR1 SGHTS and CDR2 YDEGEE. V lost 4 bases to trimming and J lost 5 bases; unmatched junction nucleotides: 9. The CDR3 spans 15 residues. CDR3 bases: TGTGCCAGCAGCCGGCAGGGACAGACACACAATGAGCAGTTCTTC. Amino acids: CASSRQGQTHNEQFF.

This clone was counted between two and nine times. The identical CDR3 is also encoded by other nucleotide sequences in the sample. The chain has TRBV19 and TRBJ1-1; D perhaps matches TRBD1 (6 bases). The germline gives CDR1 LNHDA, CDR2 SQIVND (reference sequence). The length of the CDR3 is 14 residues. V lost 3 bases and J lost 4, with 12 bases in between. The CDR3 DNA is TGTGCCAGTAGTATTGGGGGGGCCGGCACTGAAGCTTTCTTT. Translation: CASSIGGAGTEAFF.

This clone showed up just a few times. The chain joins TRBV5-6 to TRBJ2-5; D remains unclear. CDR1 and CDR2 (germline): SGHDT, YYEEEE. Trimming took 3 bases from V and 3 from J, leaving 12 bases between them. The CDR3 is 14 residues long. The CDR3 here is CASSWLWREETQYF. CDR3 sequence (DNA): TGTGCCAGCAGCTGGCTGTGGAGAGAAGAGACCCAGTACTTC.

A few counts support this clone. The rearrangement links TRBV18 to TRBJ2-3, with 9 positions matching TRBD1. The CDR3 has 14 amino acids. From germline, CDR1 is KGHSH and CDR2 LQKENI. Trimming cost V 7 bases and J 4 bases; bases outside gene matches: 6. The CDR3 region has the DNA TGTGCCAGCTACCTAGGACAGGGGCCAGATACGCAGTATTTT. Residues: CASYLGQGPDTQYF.

The V and J genes are TRBV15 and TRBJ2-7; D is unclear. CDR1 is LNHNV and CDR2 is YYDKDF in the germline V gene (reference sequence). This CDR3 contains 16 residues. Trimming pared 3 bases from V and 0 bases from J, leaving 15 bases between. The CDR3 sequence is CATSRVTSLYSYEQYF. The CDR3 region has the DNA TGTGCCACCAGCAGGGTGACATCGCTCTACTCCTACGAGCAGTACTTC.

V and J are TRBV30 and TRBJ1-1; D is undetermined. Germline V gives CDR1 GTSNPN, CDR2 SVGIG (reference sequence). The CDR3 totals 11 residues. Trimming removed 5 bases at V and 8 bases at J, with 12 bases between. The CDR3: CAWAGHREAFF. The CDR3 coding sequence is TGTGCCTGGGCAGGCCACCGGGAAGCTTTCTTT.

CDR3 region: CASSHQQGYEQYF. The CDR3 DNA is TGTGCCAGCAGTCACCAACAGGGCTACGAGCAGTACTTC. The rearrangement links TRBV28 to TRBJ2-7; a possible D gene is TRBD1 (6 bases). The germline V gene has CDR1 MDHEN and CDR2 SYDVKM. This CDR3 comprises 13 residues. With 5 bases removed from V and 3 bases from J, the gap between germline ends came to 11 bases.

The chain is built from TRBV11-2 and TRBJ2-2, with a weak D call TRBD2 (6 bases). Trimming removed 5 bases from V and 3 bases from J, with 13 bases in between. CDR3 length: 15 residues. The germline V gene has CDR1 SGHAT and CDR2 FQNNGV. The CDR3 reads CASSPDGGDTGELFF. In DNA, the CDR3 is TGTGCCAGCAGCCCCGACGGGGGTGACACCGGGGAGCTGTTTTTT.